A selection of T cell receptor beta chains follows, all from one sample in a study of Graves' ophthalmopathy and Graves' hyperthyroidism. Each CDR3 protein gets one entry after TCRdb re-called the multiplex PCR reads with MiXCR. The repertoire consists of 650,000 to 900,000 distinct CDR3 sequences, with roughly 40% occurring once and the leading ten covering roughly 46%. The sample comprised peripheral blood. These receptor sequences come from an adult man with Graves' ophthalmopathy. Both conserved end residues are part of each CDR3. D genes are given only for firm matches. Clone size is stated in some rows and not others, as once, few, many or a class when expanded.

TRBV19	.	TRBJ1-5	.	TGTGCCAGTAGTATGGAAGGCAGGCATCAGCCCCAGCATTTT	CASSMEGRHQPQHF
TRBV20-1	TRBD1	TRBJ1-3	.	TGCAGTGCTAGAGAGACAGGGTCTGGAAACACCATATATTTT	CSARETGSGNTIYF
TRBV6-5	TRBD1	TRBJ2-7	.	TGTGCCAGCCGTTACGGACAGGGCCCCTACGAGCAGTACTTC	CASRYGQGPYEQYF
TRBV4-1	.	TRBJ2-5	many	TGCGCCAGCAGCCGATCGGGGAAGGACCAAGAGACCCAGTACTTC	CASSRSGKDQETQYF
TRBV7-9	.	TRBJ1-1	.	TGTGCCAGCAGCTTTCGGACAGCGGGGAACGCTGAGGAGTTGAGGGCTTTCTTT	CASSFRTAGNAEELRAFF
TRBV29-1	TRBD1	TRBJ1-1	.	TGCAGCGTTGAAGGCCGCCTCGACAGGGGAGCTTTCTTT	CSVEGRLDRGAFF
TRBV7-9	TRBD1	TRBJ1-3	.	TGTGCCAGCACGAGGGCTGGACAGGGGAGTGGAAACACCATATATTTT	CASTRAGQGSGNTIYF
TRBV10-3	TRBD1	TRBJ1-2	.	TGTGCCATCAGCCCGGGACAGTATGGCTACACCTTC	CAISPGQYGYTF
TRBV20-1	TRBD2	TRBJ2-6	.	TGCAGTGCTAGAGTTGTAGCGGGGGCGTCTGGGGCCAACGTCCTGACTTTC	CSARVVAGASGANVLTF
TRBV7-9	.	TRBJ1-4	many	TGTGCCAGCAGCTTCAGCGTGACGGGTGAAAAACTGTTTTTT	CASSFSVTGEKLFF
TRBV10-3	TRBD1	TRBJ1-3	.	TGTGCCACAAAGGGGACAGGGAACACCATATATTTT	CATKGTGNTIYF
TRBV29-1	.	TRBJ1-5	.	TGCAGCGTGGGACGGGGGAATCAGCCCCAGCATTTT	CSVGRGNQPQHF
TRBV7-3	.	TRBJ1-2	.	TGTGCCAGCAGCTTGGCCTCGGGGCAATTTACCGCTGGCTACACCTTC	CASSLASGQFTAGYTF
TRBV2	.	TRBJ2-7	few	TGTGCCAGCAAAGTGATCGGCTACGAGCAGTACTTC	CASKVIGYEQYF
TRBV7-2	.	TRBJ2-7	many	TGTGCCAGCAGCTCGAAGGGGTCATCCTACGAGCAGTACTTC	CASSSKGSSYEQYF
TRBV7-8	.	TRBJ1-2	many	TGTGCCAGCAGCTTAGTTCAGCAGGGGCACTATGGCTACACCTTC	CASSLVQQGHYGYTF
TRBV9	.	TRBJ2-7	.	TGTGCCGGCAGCGTAGGGGGGGGATCCTACGAGCAGTACTTC	CAGSVGGGSYEQYF
TRBV7-6	.	TRBJ1-2	.	TGTGCCAGCAGGACGGGCTCTGGGATCAACTATGGCTACACCTTC	CASRTGSGINYGYTF
TRBV2	.	TRBJ2-3	.	TGTGCCAGCAGTGTAAGGAATAGCAATCAGCCCCAGTATTTT	CASSVRNSNQPQYF
TRBV7-9	.	TRBJ2-7	many	TGTGCCAGCAGCTTAGCGACAGGAGAGGTGTACTTC	CASSLATGEVYF
TRBV7-2	TRBD1	TRBJ2-5	few	TGTGCCAGCAGCTCTAGGGGGCAGGTGGAGACCCAGTACTTC	CASSSRGQVETQYF
TRBV20-1	TRBD1	TRBJ1-1	.	TGCAGTGCAAGAGCGACAGGGTGGGGGCAAATGAACACTGAAGCTTTCTTT	CSARATGWGQMNTEAFF
TRBV6-1	.	TRBJ1-3	once	TGTGCCAGCTCCCAGGAGGGAGGAAACACCATATATTTT	CASSQEGGNTIYF
TRBV2	.	TRBJ1-5	many	TGTGCCAGCACCAGACTGGGTCAGCCCCAGCATTTT	CASTRLGQPQHF